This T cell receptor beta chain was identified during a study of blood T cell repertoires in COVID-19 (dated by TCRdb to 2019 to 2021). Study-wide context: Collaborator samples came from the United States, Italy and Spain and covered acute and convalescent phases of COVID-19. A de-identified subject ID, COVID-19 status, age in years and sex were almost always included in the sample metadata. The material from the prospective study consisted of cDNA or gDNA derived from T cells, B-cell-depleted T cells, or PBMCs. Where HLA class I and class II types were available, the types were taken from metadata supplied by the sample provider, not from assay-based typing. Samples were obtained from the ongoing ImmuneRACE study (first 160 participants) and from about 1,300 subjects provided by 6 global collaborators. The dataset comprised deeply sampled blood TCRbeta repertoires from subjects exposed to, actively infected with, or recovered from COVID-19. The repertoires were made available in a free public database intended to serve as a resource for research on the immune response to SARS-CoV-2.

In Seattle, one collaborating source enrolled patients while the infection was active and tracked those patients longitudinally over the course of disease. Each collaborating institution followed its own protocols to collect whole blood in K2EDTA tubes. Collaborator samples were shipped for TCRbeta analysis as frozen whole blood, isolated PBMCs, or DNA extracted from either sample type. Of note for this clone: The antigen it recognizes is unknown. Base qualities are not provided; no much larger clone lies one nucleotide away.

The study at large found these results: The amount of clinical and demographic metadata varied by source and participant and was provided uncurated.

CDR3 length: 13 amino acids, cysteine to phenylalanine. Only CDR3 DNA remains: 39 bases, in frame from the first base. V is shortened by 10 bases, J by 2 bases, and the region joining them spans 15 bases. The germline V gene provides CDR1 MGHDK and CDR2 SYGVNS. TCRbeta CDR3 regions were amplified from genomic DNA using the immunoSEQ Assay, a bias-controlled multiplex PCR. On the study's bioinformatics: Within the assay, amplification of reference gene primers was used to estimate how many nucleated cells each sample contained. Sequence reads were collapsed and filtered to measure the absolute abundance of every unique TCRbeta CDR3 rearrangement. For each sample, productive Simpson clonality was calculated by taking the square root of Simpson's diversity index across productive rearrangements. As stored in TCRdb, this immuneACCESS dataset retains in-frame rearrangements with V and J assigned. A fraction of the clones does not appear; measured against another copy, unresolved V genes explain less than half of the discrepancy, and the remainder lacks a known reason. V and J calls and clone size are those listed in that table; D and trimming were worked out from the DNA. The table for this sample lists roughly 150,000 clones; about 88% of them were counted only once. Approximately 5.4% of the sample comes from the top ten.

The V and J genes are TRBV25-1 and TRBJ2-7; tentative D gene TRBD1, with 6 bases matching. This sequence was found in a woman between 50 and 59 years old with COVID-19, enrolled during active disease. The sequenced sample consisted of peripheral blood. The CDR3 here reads CAITKGVTYEQYF. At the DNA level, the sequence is TGTGCCATTACCAAGGGGGTTACCTACGAGCAGTACTTC.